Listed below are T cell receptor beta chains from one sample, sequenced in a study of shared clonotypes between healthy human individuals. Assay: immunoSEQ multiplex PCR; the TCRdb copy retains only in-frame clones and omits some. In the table there are approximately 2.5 million clones, 93% of which are singletons. Sequencing was carried out using naive CD4+ T cells from PBMCs. The source is a man aged 18 to 35 in good health. Some clones in this sample may be carry-over from other donors' samples. The CDR3 runs from the conserved cysteine through the conserved F or W. D genes are given only for firm matches. Size values are once, few and many counts, or a class for expanded clones, and some rows have none.

-	-	TRBJ1-2	TRBV30	CAWSLLGPDHYGYTF	TGTGCCTGGAGTTTACTTGGGCCTGATCACTATGGCTACACCTTC
-	TRBD2	TRBJ2-3	TRBV30	CAWTLLAGSTDTQYF	TGTGCCTGGACCCTACTAGCGGGGAGCACAGATACGCAGTATTTT
-	TRBD2	TRBJ2-1	TRBV5-1	CASSPPRLADNEQFF	TGCGCCAGCAGCCCGCCCAGACTAGCGGACAATGAGCAGTTCTTC
-	TRBD2	TRBJ2-1	TRBV27	CASSWAGAGGEQQFF	TGTGCCAGCAGTTGGGCGGGAGCTGGAGGGGAGCAACAGTTCTTC
-	TRBD2	TRBJ2-5	TRBV7-2	CASSPPSGRGETQYF	TGTGCCAGCAGCCCACCTAGCGGGAGAGGGGAGACCCAGTACTTC
-	TRBD1	TRBJ2-7	TRBV5-1	CASSRRVGDRASYEQYF	TGCGCCAGCAGCAGGCGGGTAGGGGACAGGGCCTCCTACGAGCAGTACTTC
-	-	TRBJ2-7	TRBV18	CASSPSTVSYEQYF	TGTGCCAGCTCACCTAGCACAGTTTCCTACGAGCAGTACTTC
-	-	TRBJ2-5	TRBV15	CATSLGSGKETQYF	TGTGCCACCTCCCTGGGTAGCGGCAAAGAGACCCAGTACTTC
-	-	TRBJ2-3	TRBV2	CASTSGHTDTQYF	TGTGCCAGCACCTCAGGCCACACAGATACGCAGTATTTT
once	-	TRBJ2-3	TRBV7-2	CASSLEAPPDTQYF	TGTGCCAGCAGTCTCGAGGCTCCCCCAGATACGCAGTATTTT
-	-	TRBJ2-3	TRBV4-3	CASSQGAGVRGDTQYF	TGCGCCAGCAGCCAAGGGGCGGGAGTCAGGGGAGATACGCAGTATTTT
-	TRBD2	TRBJ2-1	TRBV28	CASSPPSGRYSEQFF	TGTGCCAGCAGTCCTCCCAGCGGGAGGTACAGTGAGCAGTTCTTC
-	-	TRBJ1-5	TRBV5-8	CASSLAGSWGGTQHF	TGTGCCAGCAGCTTGGCCGGTTCCTGGGGGGGGACCCAGCATTTT
-	-	TRBJ2-1	TRBV4-2	CASSQDGRGWGNEQFF	TGTGCCAGCAGCCAAGATGGCAGGGGTTGGGGGAATGAGCAGTTCTTC
-	-	TRBJ1-2	TRBV28	CASSFAWATGGYTF	TGTGCCAGCAGTTTCGCATGGGCGACGGGGGGCTACACCTTC
-	TRBD1	TRBJ1-1	TRBV6-1	CASSEIWIGGEGEAFF	TGTGCCAGCAGTGAAATCTGGATAGGGGGCGAGGGGGAAGCTTTCTTT
-	TRBD2	TRBJ2-3	TRBV9	CASSPGTSGSRGWEDTQYF	TGTGCCAGCAGCCCGGGGACTAGCGGGAGCCGGGGTTGGGAAGATACGCAGTATTTT
-	TRBD1	TRBJ1-1	TRBV15	CATSTGTGGIAFF	TGTGCCACCAGCACCGGGACAGGGGGCATCGCTTTCTTT
-	-	TRBJ2-1	TRBV7-2	CASSFERLGEQFF	TGTGCCAGCAGCTTCGAGAGGCTGGGTGAGCAGTTCTTC
-	-	TRBJ2-4	TRBV9	CASSPLSSRAKNIQYF	TGTGCCAGCAGCCCCCTGAGCTCTAGGGCCAAAAACATTCAGTACTTC
-	-	TRBJ2-5	TRBV21-1	CASSRQGPQETQYF	TGTGCCAGCAGCCGACAGGGTCCCCAAGAGACCCAGTACTTC
-	TRBD2	TRBJ2-3	TRBV29-1	CSVESGGTDTQYF	TGCAGCGTTGAATCGGGGGGAACAGATACGCAGTATTTT
-	-	TRBJ2-5	TRBV27	CASRSPGAGETQYF	TGTGCCAGCAGATCACCGGGGGCCGGGGAGACCCAGTACTTC
-	-	TRBJ1-5	TRBV6-5	CASSRGTTGQPQHF	TGTGCCAGCAGCCGAGGGACGACCGGTCAGCCCCAGCATTTT
-	TRBD1	TRBJ1-4	TRBV4-2	CASSQSGQGVKRLFF	TGTGCCAGCAGCCAATCAGGACAGGGGGTGAAAAGACTGTTTTTT
few	-	TRBJ1-3	TRBV19	CASRFLGARGNTIYF	TGTGCCAGTAGATTCCTGGGGGCGCGAGGAAACACCATATATTTT
-	TRBD1	TRBJ2-1	TRBV28	CASSSTGTSYNEQFF	TGTGCCAGCAGTTCGACAGGGACGTCCTACAATGAGCAGTTCTTC
-	-	TRBJ1-1	TRBV18	CASSPNSLPVSNTEAFF	TGTGCCAGCTCACCTAACAGCCTACCCGTTTCGAACACTGAAGCTTTCTTT
-	-	TRBJ1-6	TRBV29-1	CSVLQGPNSPLHF	TGCAGCGTGCTACAGGGTCCTAATTCACCCCTCCACTTT
-	TRBD2	TRBJ2-2	TRBV5-1	CASSPGTSTGELFF	TGCGCCAGCAGCCCGGGGACTAGCACCGGGGAGCTGTTTTTT
-	-	TRBJ2-3	TRBV6-6	CASSYSDRNTQYF	TGTGCCAGCAGTTACTCGGATCGCAATACGCAGTATTTT
-	-	TRBJ1-2	TRBV9	CASRAQIYGYTF	TGTGCCAGCAGGGCACAGATCTATGGCTACACCTTC
once	-	TRBJ2-3	TRBV12-5	CASGLGAFGGMDTQYF	TGTGCTAGTGGTTTGGGGGCCTTCGGGGGTATGGATACGCAGTATTTT
-	-	TRBJ1-1	TRBV5-6	CASSLTGSDTEAFF	TGTGCCAGCAGCTTGACGGGGTCGGACACTGAAGCTTTCTTT
-	TRBD1	TRBJ1-5	TRBV27	CASSLSGQGADPQHF	TGTGCCAGCAGTTTATCTGGACAGGGGGCGGACCCCCAGCATTTT
-	-	TRBJ2-5	TRBV28	CASSLWVSGQETQYF	TGTGCCAGCAGTTTATGGGTTAGCGGCCAAGAGACCCAGTACTTC
-	-	TRBJ1-1	TRBV28	CASSLAGFEAFF	TGTGCCAGCAGTTTAGCCGGCTTTGAAGCTTTCTTT
-	-	TRBJ1-5	TRBV5-1	CASSPLNLAQPQHF	TGCGCCAGCAGCCCTCTAAACCTAGCCCAGCCCCAGCATTTT
-	TRBD1	TRBJ2-7	TRBV7-9	CASSLGRDRPLEQYF	TGTGCCAGCAGCTTGGGTCGGGACAGGCCCCTCGAGCAGTACTTC
-	TRBD1	TRBJ2-7	TRBV13	CASSLGAVAGGTYEQYF	TGTGCCAGCAGCTTAGGAGCAGTGGCAGGGGGTACCTACGAGCAGTACTTC
-	-	TRBJ2-1	TRBV18	CASSAWRALSYNEQFF	TGTGCCAGCTCTGCCTGGAGGGCCCTCTCCTACAATGAGCAGTTCTTC
-	-	TRBJ2-1	TRBV28	CASSPILGLPGNEQFF	TGTGCCAGCAGCCCGATTCTCGGACTACCTGGCAATGAGCAGTTCTTC
-	-	TRBJ1-4	TRBV5-1	CASSLASGGSAGLFF	TGCGCCAGCAGCTTGGCAAGTGGGGGGTCGGCCGGGTTGTTTTTT
-	-	TRBJ1-2	TRBV6-4	CASSDSWGAGGYTF	TGTGCCAGCAGTGACTCCTGGGGGGCAGGTGGCTACACCTTC
few	-	TRBJ1-5	TRBV28	CAHSRWGSNQPQHF	TGTGCCCATTCCCGATGGGGGAGCAATCAGCCCCAGCATTTT
-	-	TRBJ2-2	TRBV28	CASSFSRVGPGELFF	TGTGCCAGCAGTTTTTCACGGGTGGGCCCCGGGGAGCTGTTTTTT
-	-	TRBJ1-1	TRBV18	CASSTLGTEAFF	TGTGCCAGCTCAACACTGGGCACTGAAGCTTTCTTT
-	-	TRBJ2-2	TRBV7-8	CASSWQGSNTGELFF	TGTGCCAGCAGCTGGCAGGGGTCGAACACCGGGGAGCTGTTTTTT
-	-	TRBJ1-1	TRBV6-5	CASRAKGVMNTEAFF	TGTGCCAGCAGGGCGAAGGGGGTAATGAACACTGAAGCTTTCTTT
-	-	TRBJ2-3	TRBV15	CATSSTRTDTQYF	TGTGCCACCAGCAGCACCAGGACAGATACGCAGTATTTT
-	-	TRBJ1-6	TRBV6-6	CASSYLRLYNSPLHF	TGTGCCAGCAGTTATCTCCGTCTCTATAATTCACCCCTCCACTTT